The 25 T cell receptor beta chains listed next were all sequenced from one sample in a study of a mutant IDH1 vaccine in newly diagnosed glioma. Profiling relied on immunoSEQ multiplex PCR, and the TCRdb table lists in-frame clones only, not all of them. The sample lists 50,000 to 65,000 clones, around 87% seen once, with approximately 1.4% in the top ten. No cognate antigen is known for these TCRs. Time point here: week 23, last vaccination. The vaccine gave 300 ug of a 20-mer mutant IDH1 peptide subcutaneously per dose. The source was PBMCs, collected from a glioma patient whose treatment included an IDH1 peptide vaccine. These receptors were collected from a man in his forties or fifties with glioma.

The rearrangement links TRBV12-5 to TRBJ2-3, with TRBD2 identical over 13 bases. Germline assignment: CDR1 LGHNT and CDR2 FRNRAP. This CDR3 is built from 21 residues. With V trimmed by 1 base and J by 5 bases, 18 bases remained unmatched. For the CDR3, the DNA is TGTGCTAGTGGTTTGGGGCAGCACACTAGCGGGAGGGATGTGAGTGGAGATACGCAGTATTTT. Residues: CASGLGQHTSGRDVSGDTQYF. The full variable domain, in which reference TRBV12-5 and TRBJ2-3 provide the parts outside the CDR3, is DARVTQTPRHKVTEMGQEVTMRCQPILGHNTVFWYRQTMMQGLELLAYFRNRAPLDDSGMPKDRFSAEMPDATLATLKIQPSEPRDSAVYFCASGLGQHTSGRDVSGDTQYFGPGTRLTVL.

The chain is built from TRBV5-1 and TRBJ1-1, with a possible D match to TRBD1 (6 bases). This CDR3 has 14 amino acids. V was shortened by 1 base and J by 5 bases, with 12 bases between the two germline ends. The germline CDR1 and CDR2 sequences are SGHRS and YFSETQ. CDR3 sequence reads: CASSLRGGGTEAFF. The CDR3 region has the DNA TGCGCCAGCAGCTTGAGAGGGGGGGGGACTGAAGCTTTCTTT. Complete variable domain (other parts from reference TRBV5-1 and TRBJ1-1): KAGVTQTPRYLIKTRGQQVTLSCSPISGHRSVSWYQQTPGQGLQFLFEYFSETQRNKGNFPGRFSGRQFSNSRSEMNVSTLELGDSALYLCASSLRGGGTEAFFGQGTRLTVV.

The chain uses TRBV27 and TRBJ1-2, with D perhaps matching TRBD1 (5 bases). This CDR3 is built from 15 residues. V lost 4 bases to trimming and J lost 5 bases, with 17 bases between them. Germline V CDR1 and CDR2: MNHEY, SMNVEV (reference sequence). The CDR3 sequence is CASSYPNQGPYGYTF. CDR3 bases: TGTGCCAGCAGTTACCCGAATCAGGGTCCTTATGGCTACACCTTC.

The chain carries TRBV5-8 and TRBJ2-6; 10 positions agree with TRBD1. The CDR3 is 18 amino acids. Germline V gives CDR1 SGHTS, CDR2 YDEGEE. Unmatched junction bases numbered 6, after V lost 1 base and J lost 2 bases. Here the CDR3 reads CASSLTGQGIPGANVLTF. Written as DNA, the CDR3 is TGTGCCAGCAGCTTGACGGGACAGGGGATCCCTGGGGCCAACGTCCTGACTTTC.

This clone was counted once. CDR3 DNA sequence: TGTGCCAGTAGTCTCGGGACAGGGGGTTATGGAAACACCATATATTTT. It specifies CASSLGTGGYGNTIYF. V and J are TRBV19 and TRBJ1-3; 11 bases align to TRBD1. This CDR3 has 16 residues. CDR1 and CDR2 (germline): LNHDA, SQIVND (reference sequence). V shed 5 bases and J 3 bases; nucleotides not matched to a gene: 6.

CDR3 protein: CASWRGSWADTEAFF. CDR3 DNA: TGTGCCAGCTGGAGGGGAAGTTGGGCGGACACTGAAGCTTTCTTT. The V gene is TRBV6-1, the J gene TRBJ1-1; the D gene is possibly TRBD1 (5 bases). V dropped 8 bases and J dropped 3 bases, with 19 bases sitting between them. Germline CDR1 is MNHNS and CDR2 is SASEGT. This CDR3 contains 15 residues.

This clone turned up a few times. The DNA of the CDR3 is TGTGCCAGCAGTTACTCGGACAGGTTGTCAGAGCAGTACTTC. It specifies CASSYSDRLSEQYF. The gene calls are TRBV6-5 and TRBJ2-7; TRBD1 matches at 7 bases. Germline CDR1 reads MNHEY; CDR2 reads SVGAGI. Trimming removed 0 bases from V and 7 bases from J; junction bases left unmatched: 6. The CDR3 is 14 amino acids.

This clone appeared a single time. This chain uses TRBV19 with TRBJ2-7, with D perhaps TRBD1 (6 bases). The V end was cut by 3 bases, the J end by 0 bases, with 9 bases between. CDR1 LNHDA and CDR2 SQIVND come from the germline V gene (reference sequence). The CDR3 contains 14 residues. The CDR3 coding sequence is TGTGCCAGTAGTATCTCGGACAGCTCCTACGAGCAGTACTTC. Its translation: CASSISDSSYEQYF.

This chain uses TRBV18 with TRBJ2-1; D call uncertain. The CDR3 has 11 amino acids. Germline V CDR1 and CDR2: KGHSH, LQKENI. With 6 bases removed from V and 8 bases from J, the gap between germline ends came to 8 bases. In DNA form, the CDR3 reads TGTGCCAGCTCCCGCATGGATGAGCAGTTCTTC. Translation gives CASSRMDEQFF.

This clone was observed a handful of times. The CDR3 sequence: CASSWVSLEQYF. The CDR3 bases are TGTGCCAGCAGCTGGGTCAGTCTCGAGCAGTACTTC. The V call is TRBV2, the J call TRBJ2-7; D is undetermined. V lost 6 bases and J lost 6, with 12 bases in between. CDR1 is SNHLY and CDR2 is FYNNEI in the germline V gene. The CDR3 is 12 amino acids.

This chain connects TRBV19 to TRBJ2-2; 8 bases map to TRBD1. The V segment lost 9 bases and the J segment 5 bases; nucleotides outside the gene matches: 5. The CDR3 totals 13 residues. The germline V gene encodes CDR1 LNHDA and CDR2 SQIVND (reference sequence). CDR3 sequence: CASGDRLTGELFF. For the CDR3, the DNA is TGTGCCAGCGGGGACAGGCTTACCGGGGAGCTGTTTTTT.

The chain recombines TRBV6-1 with TRBJ1-3; weak D call: TRBD1 (5 bases). Germline CDR1 MNHNS, CDR2 SASEGT. V was pared by 2 bases and J by 9 bases, with 8 bases between. This CDR3 spans 12 amino acids. The CDR3 region is CASSEMGVTIYF. DNA of the CDR3: TGTGCCAGCAGTGAAATGGGGGTCACCATATATTTT.

This sequence joins TRBV6-5 and TRBJ2-5; D is uncertain. The CDR3 loop spans 11 amino acids. V shed 6 bases and J shed 5 bases, with 7 bases lying between them. CDR1 is MNHEY, CDR2 SVGAGI, per germline. The CDR3 region is CASRGSETQYF. CDR3 sequence (DNA): TGTGCCAGCAGGGGTTCGGAGACCCAGTACTTC.

This clone was observed once. The rearrangement uses TRBV6-1 and TRBJ2-6, with D maybe TRBD1 (7 bases). V was trimmed by 4 bases and J by 1 base, leaving 14 bases between them. This CDR3 has 17 residues. Germline lookup yields CDR1 MNHNS and CDR2 SASEGT. CDR3 amino acids: CASSAGAGGSGANVLTF. The CDR3 DNA sequence: TGTGCCAGCAGTGCGGGGGCAGGGGGGTCTGGGGCCAACGTCCTGACTTTC.

This clone was recorded only once. This chain uses TRBV19 with TRBJ2-2; 11 bases line up with TRBD2. Germline V gene sequence: CDR1 LNHDA, CDR2 SQIVND (reference sequence). CDR3 size: 16 residues. V shed 3 bases, J shed 5 bases, and the junction held 5 bases outside the gene matches. The CDR3 DNA reads TGTGCCAGTAGTATCCTAGCGGGAGGTTCGACCGGGGAGCTGTTTTTT. This codes for CASSILAGGSTGELFF.

The V call is TRBV7-3, the J call TRBJ1-5; D is unclear. The CDR3 spans 13 residues. The V and J ends lost 5 bases and 4 bases respectively, with 9 bases between them. Germline V CDR1 and CDR2: SGHTA, FQGTGA. The CDR3 DNA follows: TGTGCCAGCAGCCCTAACACAAATCAGCCCCAGCATTTT. This gives the protein CASSPNTNQPQHF.

This chain joins TRBV2 and TRBJ1-5; possibly TRBD1 for D (6 bases). The CDR3 has 15 residues. V lost 6 bases, J lost 3 bases, and 15 bases lay in between. Germline V CDR1 and CDR2: SNHLY, FYNNEI. CDR3: CASRKEGGTNQPQHF. The CDR3, as DNA: TGTGCCAGCAGGAAGGAGGGGGGGACCAATCAGCCCCAGCATTTT.

For the CDR3, the DNA is TGTGCCAGCAGTTTCCTGGGGGAAACTCCGCCTTACGAGCAGTACTTC. Protein sequence: CASSFLGETPPYEQYF. J is TRBJ2-7 and V is TRBV27, with D possibly being TRBD1 or TRBD2 (5 bases each). This CDR3 comprises 16 residues. Trimming removed 3 bases from V and 4 bases from J, with 19 bases in between. The V gene's germline CDR1 is MNHEY and CDR2 SMNVEV (reference sequence).

The rearrangement joins TRBV21-1 to TRBJ2-1; TRBD1, as called in the table, went unchecked against the DNA. TRBV21-1 is deemed a pseudogene. The CDR3 is made up of 15 amino acids. CDR3 in DNA: TGTGCCAGCAGCGCGGACAGGGGAGAAAGGCATGAGCAGTTCTTC. It codes for CASSADRGERHEQFF.

This clone was recorded a few times. The chain has TRBV9 and TRBJ1-2; D unclear. The germline V gene encodes CDR1 SGDLS and CDR2 YYNGEE. V gave up 0 bases and J gave up 8 bases, with 14 bases separating them. The CDR3 runs to 14 residues. Here the CDR3 DNA reads TGTGCCAGCAGCGTAGTTGAGAAAGGATGGGGCTACACCTTC. It yields the protein CASSVVEKGWGYTF. Full variable domain (remainder filled in from reference TRBV9 and TRBJ1-2): DSGVTQTPKHLITATGQRVTLRCSPRSGDLSVYWYQQSLDQGLQFLIQYYNGEERAKGNILERFSAQQFPDLHSELNLSSLELGDSALYFCASSVVEKGWGYTFGSGTRLTVV.

The chain links TRBV7-3 to TRBJ1-2; perhaps TRBD1 as D (6 bases). Germline lookup yields CDR1 SGHTA and CDR2 FQGTGA. V lost 5 bases, J lost 1 base, and 14 bases lay in between. The CDR3 length is 15 residues. The CDR3 protein is CASSQSGGGNYGYTF. DNA for the CDR3: TGTGCCAGCAGCCAAAGTGGGGGCGGTAACTATGGCTACACCTTC. Supplemented by reference TRBV7-3 and TRBJ1-2, the full variable domain reads GAGVSQTPSNKVTEKGKYVELRCDPISGHTALYWYRQSLGQGPEFLIYFQGTGAADDSGLPNDRFFAVRPEGSVSTLKIQRTERGDSAVYLCASSQSGGGNYGYTFGSGTRLTVV.

The CDR3 nucleotides are TGCGCCAGCAGCCTACAGGGGTGGGATCAGCCCCAGCATTTT. Translating gives CASSLQGWDQPQHF. The J gene is TRBJ1-5, the V gene TRBV4-1; 7 nucleotides line up with TRBD1. CDR3 length equals 14 residues. CDR1 and CDR2 (germline): MGHRA, YSYEKL. Trimming cost V 4 bases and J 5 bases; bases outside gene matches: 5.

The chain has TRBV18 and TRBJ2-2; the D gene is possibly TRBD1 (6 bases). Germline CDR1 KGHSH, CDR2 LQKENI. This CDR3 is 15 amino acids long. V was shortened by 0 bases and J by 4 bases, with 9 bases between the two germline ends. The DNA of the CDR3 is TGTGCCAGCTCACCACCGCGGACAGTCACCGGGGAGCTGTTTTTT. Translating it yields CASSPPRTVTGELFF.

This rearrangement joins TRBV13 to TRBJ2-1; perhaps TRBD1 as D (6 bases). CDR1 is PRHDT and CDR2 is FYEKMQ in the germline V gene (reference sequence). This CDR3 is built from 15 residues. V was pared by 2 bases and J by 6 bases, with 14 bases between. CDR3: CASSLSYRERNEQFF. The CDR3 DNA follows: TGTGCCAGCAGCTTATCGTACAGGGAACGCAATGAGCAGTTCTTC.

V is TRBV19 and J is TRBJ2-4; D gene uncertain. This CDR3 contains 15 residues. Between the trimmed V and J ends, which lost 3 bases and 1 base, there was a span of 10 bases. Germline CDR1 reads LNHDA; CDR2 reads SQIVND (reference sequence). CDR3 sequence: CASSILLEAKNIQYF. The CDR3 nucleotides are TGTGCCAGTAGTATTCTCCTTGAGGCCAAAAACATTCAGTACTTC.